This TCR beta chain was sequenced during a study of T cells in tumors after PD-1 blockade. Across the whole study: Prior checkpoint blockade, systemic immunosuppressant use, or anti-cancer therapy within 4 weeks excluded patients. Blood samples averaged roughly 110,000 templates (range roughly 24,000-290,000) and 36,536 unique clonotypes. Whole-study findings and limits: Peripheral recruitment is suggested, as some novel exhausted tumor clones were in pre-treatment blood.

As for this clone: Antigen: not known.

TCRdb's copy holds only in-frame clones and misses some; the assay was immunoSEQ multiplex PCR. The sample carries approximately 63,000 clones, under 80% recorded once. The germline V gene has CDR1 ENHRY and CDR2 SYGVKD. The CDR3 contains 11 residues. V lost 11 bases and J lost 6, with 13 bases in between. Sequencing was performed on PBMCs, taken after anti-PD-1 treatment. The chain is built from TRBV10-3 and TRBJ1-1, with D possibly TRBD1 on 6 matching bases. The sequence was collected from a human donor with basal cell carcinoma. The CDR3 coding sequence is TGTGCCGTAAGACAGGATTCTGAAGCTTTCTTT. It yields the protein CAVRQDSEAFF.